What follows are 19 T cell receptor beta chains derived from one specimen sequenced in a study of cytomegalovirus exposure and HLA in healthy donors. Profiled with immunoSEQ multiplex PCR; TCRdb holds only in-frame clones, not every one. This repertoire shows fewer than 200,000 clones, roughly 89% found once; its top ten account for 4% to 4.5%. The sequenced sample consisted of PBMCs. These receptors all come from a man younger than 30 in good health and CMV-seropositive.

V is TRBV9 and J is TRBJ1-3; 8 bases align to TRBD1. Germline CDR1 SGDLS, CDR2 YYNGEE. CDR3 length: 16 residues. Trimming at V came to 2 bases and at J to 2 bases, leaving 6 bases not matched to a gene. CDR3 DNA: TGTGCCAGCAGCGTCGGCAGGGGGCTCGCTGGAAACACCATATATTTT. Residues: CASSVGRGLAGNTIYF.

A note on this clone: The germline gene is not matched at one end of the junction; a read error may be the cause. The J gene is TRBJ1-1, the V gene TRBV28; 9 bases are shared with TRBD1. The CDR3 loop spans 16 amino acids. Germline V lookup: CDR1 MDHEN, CDR2 SYDVKM. As DNA, the CDR3 is TGTGCCAGCACTTTAACCCGGACAGGGGCGAACACTGAAGCTTTCTTT. Translating gives CASTLTRTGANTEAFF.

This chain links TRBV5-1 with TRBJ2-3, with D uncertain. The CDR3 runs to 13 residues. Trimming shortened V by 2 bases and J by 0 bases, and 4 bases separated the two germline ends. Per germline, CDR1 SGHRS and CDR2 YFSETQ. The CDR3 reads CASSFGSTDTQYF. The CDR3 nucleotides are TGCGCCAGCAGCTTTGGCAGCACAGATACGCAGTATTTT.

This chain uses TRBV2 with TRBJ2-7; possibly TRBD1 for D (6 bases). Per germline, CDR1 SNHLY and CDR2 FYNNEI. V shed 1 base and J shed 7 bases, with 20 bases lying between them. This CDR3 has 16 amino acids. The CDR3 protein is CASSEGWDKGFWEQYF. The CDR3 DNA follows: TGTGCCAGCAGTGAAGGATGGGACAAGGGATTCTGGGAGCAGTACTTC.

The chain recombines TRBV4-2 with TRBJ2-5; D ambiguous. Trimming took off 1 base at V and 5 bases at J, with 8 bases between the two ends. The CDR3 totals 13 residues. Germline CDR1 is LGHNA and CDR2 is YNFKEQ. For the CDR3, the DNA is TGTGCCAGCAGCCAAGGCGGCGATGAGACCCAGTACTTC. As protein: CASSQGGDETQYF.

This clone was counted between two and nine times. This chain connects TRBV7-3 to TRBJ2-6; a weak D match, TRBD2 (5 bases). The CDR3 length is 15 residues. V was shortened by 2 bases and J by 1 base, with 6 bases between the two germline ends. Looked up from germline, CDR1 is SGHTA and CDR2 is FQGTGA. The CDR3 bases are TGTGCCAGCAGCTTATCGGGGTCTGGGGCCAACGTCCTGACTTTC. Residues: CASSLSGSGANVLTF.

CDR3 coding DNA: TGTGCCAGCAGCCCCTTAGAGGACTTCTCTGGGGCCAACGTCCTGACTTTC. This gives the protein CASSPLEDFSGANVLTF. The rearrangement links TRBV28 to TRBJ2-6, with D perhaps TRBD2 (5 bases). CDR1 is MDHEN and CDR2 is SYDVKM in the germline V gene. V was cut by 6 bases and J by 0 bases, with 15 bases left in between. The CDR3 sequence is 17 residues long. The full variable domain, completed using reference TRBV28 and TRBJ2-6, is DVKVTQSSRYLVKRTGEKVFLECVQDMDHENMFWYRQDPGLGLRLIYFSYDVKMKEKGDIPEGYSVSREKKERFSLILESASTNQTSMYLCASSPLEDFSGANVLTFGAGSRLTVL.

The rearrangement joins TRBV4-1 to TRBJ1-2; TRBD1 is a possible D gene (6 bases). The CDR3 length is 17 residues. The ends were cut back, 0 bases at V and 0 bases at J, with 14 bases in the middle. CDR1 and CDR2 (germline): MGHRA, YSYEKL. CDR3 DNA sequence: TGCGCCAGCAGCCAAGAAGGACAGAGCTCGTCTAACTATGGCTACACCTTC. Its protein product is CASSQEGQSSSNYGYTF.

The CDR3 is CASTRVGGGPEYYGYTF. The DNA for the CDR3 is TGTGCCAGCACCCGAGTGGGGGGGGGCCCGGAGTACTATGGCTACACCTTC. The rearrangement uses TRBV11-1 and TRBJ1-2; D might be TRBD1 (6 bases). V lost 7 bases, J lost 3 bases, and 24 bases lay in between. The CDR3 extends over 17 amino acids. The germline CDR1 and CDR2 sequences are SGHAT and FQDESV (reference sequence).

The rearrangement joins TRBV2 to TRBJ2-7; D perhaps matches TRBD1 (6 bases). Deletions cut 6 bases from V and 2 bases from J, with 17 bases between. The germline gives CDR1 SNHLY, CDR2 FYNNEI. There are 15 residues in the CDR3. CDR3 sequence (DNA): TGTGCCAGCAGCCAAGGGACATTTTTGGCCTACGAGCAGTACTTC. It is translated as CASSQGTFLAYEQYF.

The chain employs TRBV27 and TRBJ2-7; D might be TRBD2 (7 bases). The CDR3 has 15 amino acids. V was trimmed by 6 bases and J by 4 bases, leaving 19 bases between them. Germline lookup yields CDR1 MNHEY and CDR2 SMNVEV (reference sequence). CDR3 nucleotide sequence: TGTGCCAGCAGACCCCGACAGGCCGGGGGGTACGAGCAGTACTTC. It codes for CASRPRQAGGYEQYF.

The V gene is TRBV5-1, the J gene TRBJ2-7, with 8 bases lining up with TRBD2. Germline V gene lookup returns CDR1 SGHRS and CDR2 YFSETQ. After removal of 0 bases from V and 4 bases from J, the junction contained 6 bases not matched to a gene. The CDR3 runs 15 residues. CDR3 coding DNA: TGCGCCAGCAGCTTGGTCGGGAGGGTGGCTTACGAGCAGTACTTC. This sequence encodes CASSLVGRVAYEQYF. Full variable domain (missing parts from reference TRBV5-1 and TRBJ2-7): KAGVTQTPRYLIKTRGQQVTLSCSPISGHRSVSWYQQTPGQGLQFLFEYFSETQRNKGNFPGRFSGRQFSNSRSEMNVSTLELGDSALYLCASSLVGRVAYEQYFGPGTRLTVT.

The chain links TRBV19 to TRBJ1-2; D remains ambiguous. Germline assignment: CDR1 LNHDA and CDR2 SQIVND (reference sequence). This CDR3 region has 15 residues. Deletions cut 3 bases from V and 0 bases from J, with 11 bases between. The CDR3 region has the DNA TGTGCCAGTAGTATCGGTGAGGCTCCTAACTATGGCTACACCTTC. It translates to CASSIGEAPNYGYTF.

The chain combines TRBV9 with TRBJ2-7; TRBD1 might be the D (6 bases). The CDR3 length is 15 residues. V lost 7 bases, J lost 1 base, and 18 bases lay in between. From germline, CDR1 is SGDLS and CDR2 YYNGEE. The CDR3 nucleotides read TGTGCCAGCGGGGGCAGGGAGACGGAGTCCTACGAGCAGTACTTC. Its protein is CASGGRETESYEQYF.

The gene calls are TRBV5-4 and TRBJ2-1; D might be TRBD2 (6 bases). Per germline, CDR1 SGHNT and CDR2 YYREEE (reference sequence). The CDR3 sequence is 14 residues long. V was clipped by 4 bases and J by 6 bases, with 14 bases between them. CDR3: CASSLAISVNEQFF. The CDR3 bases are TGTGCCAGCAGCCTAGCGATTAGCGTCAATGAGCAGTTCTTC.

The gene calls are TRBV27 and TRBJ2-3; 7 bases map to TRBD2. Trimming took 5 bases from V and 0 from J; bases not matched to a gene: 5. The CDR3 extends over 15 amino acids. The germline CDR1 and CDR2 sequences are MNHEY and SMNVEV (reference sequence). CDR3 nucleotides: TGTGCCAGCAGTCCCCTCGGGGGGAGCACAGATACGCAGTATTTT. This encodes CASSPLGGSTDTQYF.

The gene calls are TRBV18 and TRBJ2-1, with 8 bases matching TRBD2. The CDR3 sequence is 16 residues long. CDR1 and CDR2 from the germline V gene are KGHSH and LQKENI. V dropped 6 bases and J dropped 5; count of bases not matched to a gene: 12. The DNA of the CDR3 is TGTGCCAGCTCTCTTCTAGCGGGTCCTATCAACAATGAGCAGTTCTTC. This translates into CASSLLAGPINNEQFF.

The CDR3 reads CASSEWPTGNSGNTIYF. The CDR3 region has the DNA TGCGCCAGCAGTGAGTGGCCGACAGGGAACTCTGGAAACACCATATATTTT. The chain combines TRBV10-2 with TRBJ1-3, with 7 positions matching TRBD1. The CDR3 is made up of 17 amino acids. CDR1 and CDR2 from the germline V gene are WSHSY and SAAADI. V dropped 1 base and J dropped 0; count of bases not matched to a gene: 6.

The J gene is TRBJ2-2, the V gene TRBV2, with TRBD2 matching over 7 bases. The CDR3 is made up of 15 amino acids. J was trimmed by 0 bases and V by 7 bases; bases with no gene match: 5. The V gene's germline CDR1 is SNHLY and CDR2 FYNNEI. DNA for the CDR3: TGTGCCAGCACTGTGGGACTAACGAACACCGGGGAGCTGTTTTTT. It yields the protein CASTVGLTNTGELFF.